This T cell receptor (beta chain) was captured by sequencing in a study of identical twins. Germline lookup yields CDR1 SGHTA and CDR2 FQGNSA. CDR3 length: 16 residues. V lost 3 bases and J 0 bases, leaving 12 bases between the germline ends. This clonotype was found a few times. Its cognate antigen is unknown. Study results and caveats: Whereas memory repertoires showed no such difference, abundant cord blood beta clonotypes carried fewer insertions. Out-of-frame beta chain sequences displayed weaker excess sharing between twins.

All donors were healthy, and all were Caucasian. A template switching step contributed a universal primer site, while unique molecular identifiers were present in the cDNA. TCRdb re-called the 5' RACE reads with MiXCR, one entry per CDR3 protein. Altogether around 500,000 distinct CDR3 sequences are present, over 12% being singletons, with the ten largest covering 0.5% to 0.65%. This sample was also put to use in a study of yellow fever vaccine responses in identical twins.

Sequenced: CD4+ T cells sorted from blood. The sequence derives from a woman aged 18 to 35 in good health. V is TRBV7-2 and J is TRBJ2-1; the D gene is possibly TRBD2 (5 bases). CDR3 nucleotide sequence: TGTGCCAGCAGCTTGGTAGCGCAGAGCTCCTACAATGAGCAGTTCTTC. The encoded protein is CASSLVAQSSYNEQFF.